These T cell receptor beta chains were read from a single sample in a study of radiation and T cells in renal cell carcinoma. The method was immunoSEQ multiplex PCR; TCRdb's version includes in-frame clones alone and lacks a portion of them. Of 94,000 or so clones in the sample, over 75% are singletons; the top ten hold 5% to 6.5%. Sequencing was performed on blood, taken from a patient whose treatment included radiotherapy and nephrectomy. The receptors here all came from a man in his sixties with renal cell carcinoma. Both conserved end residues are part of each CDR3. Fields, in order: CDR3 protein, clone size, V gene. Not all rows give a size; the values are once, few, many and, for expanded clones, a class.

CASSFEGDTQYF . TRBV5-1
CASSLDGGSNQPQHF . TRBV5-1
CASSLVVTQYF . TRBV7-8
CASRDRGTVDYGYTF . TRBV5-1
CAAEAIAGELFF . TRBV2
CASSARQGGNQPQHF many TRBV4-1
CASSPGTRGYEQYF . TRBV18
CASSQQGAGQPQHF . TRBV27
CASSPGQGFSGYTF . TRBV28
CASSVGGDYNEQFF . TRBV9
CASSLSGYEQYF . TRBV7-8
CASSRQEDTQYF . TRBV11-2
CASSLTGTGVSGANVLTF . TRBV11-2
CASTLGNSYEQYF . TRBV28
CASSPPRVGATGANVLTF . TRBV28
CASSQERRDTQYF . TRBV4-3
CASSPWGAGYTEAFF few TRBV27
CASSPLAGEQYF . TRBV7-2
CASSPRLGYRSQETQYF few TRBV14
CASSLSGANQPQHF once TRBV27
CASSIDFDRYNEQFF . TRBV19
CASSPWTSGGASYEQYF . TRBV7-2
CASTEGASPRFEAFF . TRBV6-1